This passage covers 27 T cell receptor beta chains from one sample sequenced in a study of Ad26.COV2.S vaccination and SARS-CoV-2 variants. Treatment here: around 19 received Ad26.COV2.S at low or high dose, single or two shots; five or six received placebo; per-sample allocation not given. Collection of samples fell on day 63 after the first vaccine or placebo injection. Profiling relied on immunoSEQ multiplex PCR, and the TCRdb table lists in-frame clones only, not all of them. The sample yields 350,000 to 500,000 clones, 85% to 90% seen once. This sample comprised peripheral blood, obtained in a trial of Ad26.COV2.S vaccine versus placebo. These receptors all stem from a person between 18 and 60 years old who received the Ad26.COV2.S COVID-19 vaccine or a placebo.

The chain is built from TRBV13 and TRBJ2-6; 7 bases are shared with TRBD1. Germline V CDR1 and CDR2: PRHDT, FYEKMQ (reference sequence). J gave up 2 bases and V 5 bases, and 9 bases lay outside the gene matches. The CDR3 totals 17 residues. Here the CDR3 reads CASSPLATGAGANVLTF. The CDR3 coding sequence is TGTGCCAGCAGCCCGTTAGCCACAGGGGCTGGGGCCAACGTCCTGACTTTC.

The chain carries TRBV5-1 and TRBJ2-3; TRBD1 might be the D (6 bases). Germline V gene sequence: CDR1 SGHRS, CDR2 YFSETQ. V lost 4 bases, J lost 0 bases, and 15 bases lay in between. This CDR3 contains 16 residues. CDR3 nucleotides: TGCGCCAGCAGCCCGATTAAGGGGGTCAGCACAGATACGCAGTATTTT. Protein product: CASSPIKGVSTDTQYF. Together with reference TRBV5-1 and TRBJ2-3, the CDR3 gives the full variable domain: KAGVTQTPRYLIKTRGQQVTLSCSPISGHRSVSWYQQTPGQGLQFLFEYFSETQRNKGNFPGRFSGRQFSNSRSEMNVSTLELGDSALYLCASSPIKGVSTDTQYFGPGTRLTVL.

The V and J genes are TRBV6-5 and TRBJ1-2; D gene ambiguous. The V end was cut by 2 bases, the J end by 1 base, with 8 bases between. This CDR3 comprises 14 residues. Looked up from germline, CDR1 is MNHEY and CDR2 is SVGAGI. The CDR3 loop reads CASSYGQHNYGYTF. CDR3 DNA: TGTGCCAGCAGTTACGGGCAGCATAACTATGGCTACACCTTC.

The chain carries TRBV11-3 and TRBJ2-7; tentative D call: TRBD1 (5 bases). Per the germline V gene, CDR1 is SGHNT and CDR2 is YENEEA. The CDR3 runs to 12 residues. Trimming took 4 bases from V and 4 from J, leaving 8 bases between them. The CDR3 region is CASSSNRYEQYV. CDR3 nucleotides: TGTGCCAGCAGCTCCAACAGGTACGAGCAGTACGTC.

The chain couples TRBV6-5 to TRBJ2-5; maybe TRBD2 (5 bases). V dropped 5 bases and J dropped 5 bases, with 12 bases sitting between them. Germline V gives CDR1 MNHEY, CDR2 SVGAGI. CDR3 length: 13 amino acids. CDR3 nucleotides: TGTGCCAGCAGTACGAGGGATAGGGAGACCCAGTACTTC. Its translation is CASSTRDRETQYF.

V gene TRBV3-1 (or the pseudogene TRBV3-2) combines with J gene TRBJ2-3; D perhaps matches TRBD2 (7 bases). Looked up from germline, CDR1 is LGHDT and CDR2 is YNNKEL (reference sequence). V lost 7 bases and J lost 1, with 9 bases in between. The CDR3 is 13 residues long. The CDR3 DNA sequence: TGTGCCAGCAAGGGGGGGGGCACAGATACGCAGTATTTT. Amino acids: CASKGGGTDTQYF.

V gene TRBV28 combines with J gene TRBJ1-6, with D possibly being TRBD1 (5 bases). This CDR3 is built from 17 residues. Germline CDR1 reads MDHEN; CDR2 reads SYDVKM. V dropped 7 bases and J dropped 6 bases, with 22 bases sitting between them. This chain's CDR3 is CASTGGKGGVRNSPLHF. CDR3 DNA: TGTGCCAGCACCGGGGGGAAGGGAGGCGTCCGTAATTCACCCCTCCACTTT. Variable domain in full (rest from reference TRBV28 and TRBJ1-6): DVKVTQSSRYLVKRTGEKVFLECVQDMDHENMFWYRQDPGLGLRLIYFSYDVKMKEKGDIPEGYSVSREKKERFSLILESASTNQTSMYLCASTGGKGGVRNSPLHFGNGTRLTVT.

This clone was seen only once. This rearrangement joins TRBV2 to TRBJ1-2; D ambiguous. V lost 3 bases and J lost 1, with 3 bases in between. The CDR3 has 12 amino acids. CDR1 and CDR2 (germline): SNHLY, FYNNEI. CDR3: CASSDGNYGYTF. In DNA, the CDR3 is TGTGCCAGCAGTGACGGTAACTATGGCTACACCTTC.

The gene calls are TRBV5-1 and TRBJ1-2, with TRBD1 as a possible D gene (5 bases). This CDR3 is 15 amino acids long. Trimming took 0 bases from V and 7 from J, leaving 16 bases between them. Germline CDR1 SGHRS, CDR2 YFSETQ. The CDR3 loop is CASSLGSGRGSGYTF. The CDR3 DNA sequence: TGCGCCAGCAGCTTGGGTTCAGGGAGAGGGAGTGGCTACACCTTC.

This rearrangement joins TRBV7-9 to TRBJ1-3; D remains unclear. V lost 2 bases to trimming and J lost 4 bases, with 15 bases between them. Germline V lookup: CDR1 SEHNR, CDR2 FQNEAQ (reference sequence). This CDR3 has 16 residues. CDR3 nucleotide sequence: TGTGCCAGCAGCTTATCCGTTTGGGGTCGAGGAAACACCATATATTTT. Its protein product is CASSLSVWGRGNTIYF.

J is TRBJ1-5 and V is TRBV21-1. TRBV21-1 corresponds to a pseudogene. CDR3 size: 12 residues. CDR3 DNA: TGTGCCAGCAGCCTTATCCACCGGCCCCAGCATTTT. Encoded protein: CASSLIHRPQHF.

The gene calls are TRBV7-8 and TRBJ2-1; TRBD2 is a possible D gene (5 bases). Germline loops: CDR1 SGHVS, CDR2 FQNEAQ. Deletions cut 5 bases from V and 9 bases from J, with 14 bases between. The CDR3 has 13 amino acids. The CDR3 spells CASSPPEGIEQFF. The CDR3 nucleotides read TGTGCCAGCAGCCCCCCCGAGGGAATTGAGCAGTTCTTC.

The gene calls are TRBV11-3 and TRBJ1-1; TRBD1 is a possible D gene (5 bases). Germline loops: CDR1 SGHNT, CDR2 YENEEA. The CDR3 spans 12 residues. V lost 0 bases and J 10 bases, leaving 9 bases between the germline ends. In DNA, the CDR3 is TGTGCCAGCAGCTTAGATGGGGCCCGAGCTTTCTTT. It specifies CASSLDGARAFF.

This sequence joins TRBV5-1 and TRBJ2-1, with D possibly matching TRBD1 (6 bases). Deletions cut 1 base from V and 5 bases from J, with 7 bases between. This CDR3 comprises 13 residues. From germline, CDR1 is SGHRS and CDR2 YFSETQ. This chain's CDR3 is CASSLSGDNEQFF. CDR3 sequence (DNA): TGCGCCAGCAGCTTGTCAGGGGACAATGAGCAGTTCTTC.

The chain carries TRBV15 and TRBJ2-5, with 9 positions matching TRBD1. The CDR3 totals 15 residues. CDR1 and CDR2 from the germline V gene are LNHNV and YYDKDF (reference sequence). The ends lost 5 bases at V and 5 bases at J; junction bases unmatched: 9. The CDR3 reads CATSGHRGHLETQYF. In DNA form, the CDR3 reads TGTGCCACCAGCGGCCACAGGGGGCATCTGGAGACCCAGTACTTC.

The chain employs TRBV7-2 and TRBJ2-6; the D call may be TRBD1 or TRBD2 (5 bases each). V lost 1 base to trimming and J lost 0 bases, with 16 bases between them. Germline V gene lookup returns CDR1 SGHTA and CDR2 FQGNSA. This CDR3 comprises 19 residues. In DNA form, the CDR3 reads TGTGCCAGCAGCTTAGTACGTGGGGGACGGTTCTCTGGGGCCAACGTCCTGACTTTC. It specifies CASSLVRGGRFSGANVLTF.

The rearrangement uses TRBV27 and TRBJ2-1; no definite D call. Germline CDR1 and CDR2: MNHEY and SMNVEV (reference sequence). The ends were cut back, 2 bases at V and 8 bases at J, with 13 bases in the middle. The CDR3 is 14 residues long. CDR3 nucleotide sequence: TGTGCCAGCAGTTTACTCTCATCCCGGGATGAGCAGTTCTTC. This codes for CASSLLSSRDEQFF.

The chain couples TRBV5-4 to TRBJ2-2; no firm D call. CDR1 and CDR2 (germline): SGHNT, YYREEE (reference sequence). CDR3 size: 14 residues. V was shortened by 3 bases and J by 3 bases, with 9 bases between the two germline ends. In DNA form, the CDR3 reads TGTGCCAGCAGCTGGCTGGGATACACCGGGGAGCTGTTTTTT. Protein sequence: CASSWLGYTGELFF.

This clone has just one count. The chain uses TRBV11-2 and TRBJ2-7, with 8 bases identical to TRBD2. The CDR3 is 14 residues long. V shed 5 bases and J 4 bases; nucleotides not matched to a gene: 7. Germline V gene lookup returns CDR1 SGHAT and CDR2 FQNNGV. CDR3: CASSGASGGYEQYF. The CDR3 bases are TGTGCCAGCAGCGGGGCCAGCGGGGGTTACGAGCAGTACTTC.

The chain recombines TRBV30 with TRBJ2-2, with 7 bases aligning to TRBD1. The CDR3 runs 16 residues. Germline values: CDR1 GTSNPN, CDR2 SVGIG (reference sequence). Trimming took 0 bases from V and 5 from J; bases not matched to a gene: 9. The CDR3 sequence is CAWSVRRTGPTGELFF. CDR3 coding DNA: TGTGCCTGGAGTGTACGAAGGACAGGCCCAACCGGGGAGCTGTTTTTT.

This sequence joins TRBV7-9 and TRBJ1-2; unclear D gene. CDR3 size: 16 residues. Germline V gene sequence: CDR1 SEHNR, CDR2 FQNEAQ (reference sequence). V was cut by 0 bases and J by 5 bases, with 16 bases left in between. CDR3 coding DNA: TGTGCCAGCAGCTTAGCCGGACTCAACAGCCCTTATGGCTACACCTTC. Translated: CASSLAGLNSPYGYTF. The entire variable domain, with the rest obtained from reference TRBV7-9 and TRBJ1-2, is as follows: DTGVSQNPRHKITKRGQNVTFRCDPISEHNRLYWYRQTLGQGPEFLTYFQNEAQLEKSRLLSDRFSAERPKGSFSTLEIQRTEQGDSAMYLCASSLAGLNSPYGYTFGSGTRLTVV.

The chain employs TRBV7-2 and TRBJ2-7; TRBD2 matches at 7 bases. Losses at the gene ends were 2 bases for V and 2 bases for J; bases not matched to a gene: 3. The CDR3 has 14 residues. Germline V lookup: CDR1 SGHTA, CDR2 FQGNSA. CDR3: CASSLSGGAYEQYV. CDR3 DNA: TGTGCCAGCAGCTTAAGTGGGGGGGCCTACGAGCAGTACGTC.

The CDR3 coding sequence is TGCAGCGTGGCCGGGACAGGGGGTATCGGGACCGGGGAGCTGTTTTTT. It codes for CSVAGTGGIGTGELFF. The V gene is TRBV29-1, the J gene TRBJ2-2; 11 nucleotides align to TRBD1. The germline V gene has CDR1 SQVTM and CDR2 ANQGSEA. CDR3 length equals 16 residues. The ends lost 6 bases at V and 5 bases at J; junction bases unmatched: 11.

The chain uses TRBV4-1 and TRBJ2-7; 13 nucleotides line up with TRBD2. The length of the CDR3 is 16 residues. J was trimmed by 4 bases and V by 2 bases; bases with no gene match: 5. Germline values: CDR1 MGHRA, CDR2 YSYEKL. Here the CDR3 reads CASSQRGTSGKYEQYF. The CDR3 DNA reads as TGCGCCAGCAGCCAACGTGGGACTAGCGGGAAGTACGAGCAGTACTTC.

The V gene is TRBV7-8, the J gene TRBJ2-3, with D perhaps TRBD2 (6 bases). V was cut by 3 bases and J by 3 bases, with 16 bases left in between. This CDR3 spans 16 amino acids. Per germline, CDR1 SGHVS and CDR2 FQNEAQ. The CDR3 region has the DNA TGTGCCAGCAGCTTGGTACTAGCTAGAGGAACAGATACGCAGTATTTT. It encodes CASSLVLARGTDTQYF.

This clone was counted once. This chain uses TRBV7-6 with TRBJ1-3; TRBD1 agrees at 8 bases. Germline loops: CDR1 SGHVS, CDR2 FNYEAQ. This CDR3 has 16 amino acids. The V and J ends lost 4 bases and 4 bases, in that order; junction bases with no gene match: 9. The CDR3 nucleotides are TGTGCCAGCAGCTCGGAACAGGGGGTCGCCGGAAACACCATATATTTT. Translating gives CASSSEQGVAGNTIYF.

V and J are TRBV7-2 and TRBJ2-6; the D gene is possibly TRBD1 (5 bases). CDR1 and CDR2 from the germline V gene are SGHTA and FQGNSA. The CDR3 is 15 residues long. V lost 6 bases and J 0 bases, leaving 9 bases between the germline ends. CDR3 DNA: TGTGCCAGCAGGCGACAGCTCTCTGGGGCCAACGTCCTGACTTTC. This codes for CASRRQLSGANVLTF.